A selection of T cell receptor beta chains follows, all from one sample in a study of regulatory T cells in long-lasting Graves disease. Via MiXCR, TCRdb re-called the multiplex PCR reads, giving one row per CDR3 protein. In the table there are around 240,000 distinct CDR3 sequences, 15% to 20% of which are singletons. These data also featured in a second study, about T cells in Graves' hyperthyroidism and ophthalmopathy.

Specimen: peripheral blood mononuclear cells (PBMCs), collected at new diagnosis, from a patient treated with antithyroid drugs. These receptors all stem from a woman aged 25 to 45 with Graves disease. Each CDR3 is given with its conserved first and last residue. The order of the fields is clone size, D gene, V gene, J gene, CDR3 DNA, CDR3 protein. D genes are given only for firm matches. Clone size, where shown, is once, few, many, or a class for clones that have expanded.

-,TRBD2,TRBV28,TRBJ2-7,TGTGCCAGCAGACCTAGCGGGAAGTTTACCTACGAGCAGTACTTC,CASRPSGKFTYEQYF
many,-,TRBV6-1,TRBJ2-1,TGTGCCAGCAGTGAACAGGGCCACAATGAGCAGTTCTTC,CASSEQGHNEQFF
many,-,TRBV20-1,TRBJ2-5,TGCAGTGCTAGGGGGTCCCCTTTGACGGACGAGACCCAGTACTTC,CSARGSPLTDETQYF
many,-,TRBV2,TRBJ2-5,TGTGCCAGCAGTGACCAAGGGACCCAGTACTTC,CASSDQGTQYF
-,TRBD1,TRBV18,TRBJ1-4,TGTGCCAGCTCACGACAGGGGATGACTAATGAAAAACTGTTTTTT,CASSRQGMTNEKLFF
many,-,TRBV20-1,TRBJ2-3,TGCAGTGCTAGGGAGAAAGCAGATACGCAGTATTTT,CSAREKADTQYF
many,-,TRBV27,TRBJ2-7,TGTGCCAGCAATGGGGGGAACGAGCAGTACTTC,CASNGGNEQYF
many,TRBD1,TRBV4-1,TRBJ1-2,TGTGCCAGCAGCCCTGGACAGGGGGCCAACTATGGCTACACCTTC,CASSPGQGANYGYTF
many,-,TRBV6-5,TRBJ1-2,TGTGCCAGCAGTTCTGATTGGGGCTACACCTTC,CASSSDWGYTF
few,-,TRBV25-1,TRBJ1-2,TGTGCCAGCAGTGGTCTCAGGGGCCCCCTTGGCTACACCTTC,CASSGLRGPLGYTF
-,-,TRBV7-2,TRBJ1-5,TGTGCCAGCATCAAAATTGGCGGGGCGTTCGGGGGGGAGCAGCCCCAGCATTTT,CASIKIGGAFGGEQPQHF